This TCR beta chain was identified in a study of blood T cell repertoires in COVID-19. Background on the study: Samples taken during acute and convalescent COVID-19 were collected in the United States, Italy and Spain. T cells, B-cell-depleted T cells, or PBMCs provided the cDNA or gDNA that served as material.

Authors' processing steps: Using reference gene primer amplification, nucleated cell counts were estimated. Profiling relied on immunoSEQ multiplex PCR, and the TCRdb table lists in-frame clones only, not all of them. That table supplies the V and J calls and clone size; D and trimming were determined from the DNA. Seen here are roughly 150,000 clones, 76% observed once, and the top ten hold 3.7%. V lost 1 base and J 6 bases, leaving 24 bases between the germline ends. CDR3 size: 18 residues. Germline V gives CDR1 LGHNA, CDR2 YSLEER. The clonotype was recovered from an elderly woman with acute or convalescent COVID-19. Sequencing was done on a sample of peripheral blood. The V call is TRBV4-3, the J call TRBJ1-1; TRBD1 might be the D (5 bases). As DNA, the CDR3 is TGCGCCAGCAGCCAAGGGTGGGCATCTCCGCGGGGCATACCTGAAGCTTTCTTT. Translating it yields CASSQGWASPRGIPEAFF.